Included here is one T cell receptor beta chain sequence, with context. Original handling: Researchers report that nucleated cell counts were estimated from reference gene primer amplification. The assay was immunoSEQ multiplex PCR, and TCRdb's table has in-frame clones only and misses some. The DNA gave D and trimming, while V, J and clone size come from that table. The sample consists of about 130,000 clones, roughly four fifths of them appearing once. This sample stems from a study of blood T cell repertoires in COVID-19. For the study at large: Acute and convalescent COVID-19 samples came from the United States, Italy and Spain.

CDR1 is ENHRY, CDR2 SYGVKD, per germline. The CDR3 has 14 residues. V lost 6 bases and J lost 0, with 11 bases in between. The gene calls are TRBV10-3 and TRBJ1-1; perhaps TRBD1 as D (6 bases). The source is a man aged 35-49 years with active or convalescent COVID-19. The specimen sequenced was peripheral blood. CDR3 bases: TGTGCCATCAGCTTACAGGGCCTGAACACTGAAGCTTTCTTT. Its protein product is CAISLQGLNTEAFF.